This T cell receptor beta chain derives from a study of T cell changes during pregnancy in multiple sclerosis. TCRdb's table, derived via immunoSEQ multiplex PCR, lists solely in-frame clones and lacks some. The sample includes around 35,000 clones, about 91% of them seen just once. The trim removed 6 bases at V and 6 bases at J, leaving 4 bases unmatched. This CDR3 contains 12 residues. CDR1 is MDHEN and CDR2 is SYDVKM in the germline V gene. The clonotype comes from a female donor in good health, enrolled as a control in a pregnancy study. V is TRBV28 and J is TRBJ1-1, with TRBD1 matching 7 bases. This specimen was CD4+ T cells from peripheral blood mononuclear cells, taken in the third trimester of pregnancy. CDR3 residues: CASSPDRAEAFF. The CDR3, as DNA: TGTGCCAGCAGCCCTGACAGGGCTGAAGCTTTCTTT.